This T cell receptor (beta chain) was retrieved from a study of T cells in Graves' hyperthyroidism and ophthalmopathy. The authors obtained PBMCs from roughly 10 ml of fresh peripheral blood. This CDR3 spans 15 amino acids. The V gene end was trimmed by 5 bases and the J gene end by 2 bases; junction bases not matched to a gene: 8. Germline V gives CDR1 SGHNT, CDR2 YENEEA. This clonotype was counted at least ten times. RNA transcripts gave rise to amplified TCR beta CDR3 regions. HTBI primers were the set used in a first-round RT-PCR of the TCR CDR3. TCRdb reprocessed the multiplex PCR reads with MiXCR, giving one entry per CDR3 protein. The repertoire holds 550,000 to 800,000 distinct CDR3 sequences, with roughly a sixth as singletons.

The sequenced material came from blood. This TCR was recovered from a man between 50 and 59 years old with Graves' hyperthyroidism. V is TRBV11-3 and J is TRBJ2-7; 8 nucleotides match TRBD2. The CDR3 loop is CASSELAGPTYEQYF. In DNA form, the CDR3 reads TGTGCCAGCAGCGAGTTAGCGGGACCAACCTACGAGCAGTACTTC.